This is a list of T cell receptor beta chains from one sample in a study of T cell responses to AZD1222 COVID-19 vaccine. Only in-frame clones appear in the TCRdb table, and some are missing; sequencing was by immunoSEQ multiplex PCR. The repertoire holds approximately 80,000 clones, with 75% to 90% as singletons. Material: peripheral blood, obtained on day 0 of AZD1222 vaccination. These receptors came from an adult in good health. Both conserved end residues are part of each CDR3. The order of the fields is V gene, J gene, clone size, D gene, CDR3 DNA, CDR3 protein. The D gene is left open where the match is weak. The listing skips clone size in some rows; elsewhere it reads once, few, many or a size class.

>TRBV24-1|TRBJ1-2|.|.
TGTGCCACCAGTGATTGGGCAGGGATTAACTATGGCTACACCTTC
CATSDWAGINYGYTF
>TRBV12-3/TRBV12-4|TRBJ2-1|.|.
TGTGCCAGCAGTGGTTACAATGAGCAGTTCTTC
CASSGYNEQFF
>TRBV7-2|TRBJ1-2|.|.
TGTGCCAGCAGCCACGCCCTAGAGGGCTATGGCTACACCTTC
CASSHALEGYGYTF
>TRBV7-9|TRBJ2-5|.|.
TGTGCCAGCAGCTTAGGAGCAGGGCAAGAGACCCAGTACTTC
CASSLGAGQETQYF
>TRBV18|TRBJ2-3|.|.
TGTGCCAGCTCACCTATGGCAATCACTAGCACAGATACGCAGTATTTT
CASSPMAITSTDTQYF
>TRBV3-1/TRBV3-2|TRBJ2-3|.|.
TGTGCCAGCAGCTTTCCGGGGGCGCCAGATACGCAGTATTTT
CASSFPGAPDTQYF
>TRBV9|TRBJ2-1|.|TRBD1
TGTGCCAGCAGCGACAGGGGCTATACCTACAATGAGCAGTTCTTC
CASSDRGYTYNEQFF
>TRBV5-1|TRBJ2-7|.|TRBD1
TGCGCCAGCAGCTTGACGGGACAGGGGGGCGAGCAGTACTTC
CASSLTGQGGEQYF
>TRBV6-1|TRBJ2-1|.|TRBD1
TGTGCCAGCAGTGAAGCAGAAGGGGGCTCGGGTGAGCAGTTCTTC
CASSEAEGGSGEQFF
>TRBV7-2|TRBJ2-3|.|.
TGTGCCAGCAGCGCCGAATTGAGAGGGACGCAGTATTTT
CASSAELRGTQYF
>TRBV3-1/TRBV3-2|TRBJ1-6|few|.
TGTGCCAGCAGCCGGACAAGTTCACCCCTCCACTTT
CASSRTSSPLHF
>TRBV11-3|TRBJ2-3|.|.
TGTGCCAGCAGCTTTGGGGGAGGCAAGCGGCAGTATTTT
CASSFGGGKRQYF
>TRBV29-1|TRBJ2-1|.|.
TGCAGCGTTATACAGGGAGTCTCCTACAATGAGCAGTTCTTC
CSVIQGVSYNEQFF
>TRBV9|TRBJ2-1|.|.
TGTGCCAGCGGGGGGGCAGGTCTGTATGAGCAGTTCTTC
CASGGAGLYEQFF
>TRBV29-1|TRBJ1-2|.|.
TGCAGCGTTGAAGTGAACAGCCCTGGAAACTATGGCTACACCTTC
CSVEVNSPGNYGYTF
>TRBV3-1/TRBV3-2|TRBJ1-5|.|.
TGTGCCAGCAGCCAACAGGGAGGGGATCAGCCCCAGCATTTT
CASSQQGGDQPQHF
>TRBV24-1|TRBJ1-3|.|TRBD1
TGTGCCACCCCTGGACAGGGGGCATCTGGAAACACCATATATTTT
CATPGQGASGNTIYF
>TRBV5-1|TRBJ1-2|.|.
TGCGCCAGCAGCTTGGACGCCCGCTCTAACTATGGCTACACCTTC
CASSLDARSNYGYTF
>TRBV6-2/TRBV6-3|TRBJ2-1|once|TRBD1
TGTGCCAGCAGTCTCAGGGGGCGTCAGCAGTTCTTC
CASSLRGRQQFF
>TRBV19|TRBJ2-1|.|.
TGTGCCAGTAGTCCTCTACAGGGTTGGGGGAATGAGCAGTTCTTC
CASSPLQGWGNEQFF
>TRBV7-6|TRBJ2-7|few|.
TGTGCCAGCACCCCCACCGGGACGGCCTCCTACGAGCAGTACTTC
CASTPTGTASYEQYF
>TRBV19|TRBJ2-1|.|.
TGTGCCAGTAGTACCCTCCGGGCAGGGGACAATGAGCAGTTCTTC
CASSTLRAGDNEQFF
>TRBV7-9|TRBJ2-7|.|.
TGTGCCAGCAGCTTAGATTACGAGCAGTACTTC
CASSLDYEQYF
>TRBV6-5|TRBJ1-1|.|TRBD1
TGTGCCAGCAGTTCCCCCGGGACAGGGATGAACACTGAAGCTTTCTTT
CASSSPGTGMNTEAFF
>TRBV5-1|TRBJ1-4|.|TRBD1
TGCGCCAGCAGCTTAAGAGGACAGGGGTATGAAAAACTGTTTTTT
CASSLRGQGYEKLFF
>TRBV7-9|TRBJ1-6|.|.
TGTGCCAGCAGCTTATCCTACGGCAATTCACCCCTCCACTTT
CASSLSYGNSPLHF
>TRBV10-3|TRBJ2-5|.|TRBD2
TGTGCCATCAGTGAGTCAACTAGCGGGACCCATGGGACCCAGTACTTC
CAISESTSGTHGTQYF
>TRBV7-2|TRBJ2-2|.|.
TGTGCCAGCAGCTGGGCAGGGGCGAACACCGGGGAGCTGTTTTTT
CASSWAGANTGELFF
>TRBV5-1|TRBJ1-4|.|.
TGCGCCAGCAGCTTGTGGGGGGGAGCTGAAAAACTGTTTTTT
CASSLWGGAEKLFF
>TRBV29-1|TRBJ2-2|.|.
TGCAGCGTGTCCCCAGGTTCGAACACCGGGGAGCTGTTTTTT
CSVSPGSNTGELFF
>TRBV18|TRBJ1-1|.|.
TGTGCCAGCTCACCATTAGGGGGGGTGAACACTGAAGCTTTCTTT
CASSPLGGVNTEAFF
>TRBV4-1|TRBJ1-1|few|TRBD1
TGCGCCAGCAGCCAATGGCAGGGGGGGGCCAGGGAAGCTTTCTTT
CASSQWQGGAREAFF
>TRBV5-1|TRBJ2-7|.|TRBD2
TGCGCCAGCAGCACAGGGGGGGTTGGTAGCGGGAGGATCTCCTACGAGCAGTACTTC
CASSTGGVGSGRISYEQYF
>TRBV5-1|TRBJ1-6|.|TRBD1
TGCGCCAGCAGCACTGGTGGGACAGCTAATTCACCCCTCCACTTT
CASSTGGTANSPLHF
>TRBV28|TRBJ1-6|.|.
TGTGCCAGCACCCCCGGGGGAGGCGTTTCACCCCTCCACTTT
CASTPGGGVSPLHF
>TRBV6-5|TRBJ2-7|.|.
TGTGCCAGCAGACCAGACGTCGGGGAGCAGTACTTC
CASRPDVGEQYF
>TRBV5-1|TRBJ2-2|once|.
TGCGCCAGCAGCTTGGCGACTTTAAACACCGGGGAGCTGTTTTTT
CASSLATLNTGELFF
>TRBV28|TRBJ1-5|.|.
TGTGCCAGTGTTACGGGTAGCAATCAGCCCCAGCATTTT
CASVTGSNQPQHF
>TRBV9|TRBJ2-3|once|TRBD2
TGTGCCAGCAGCGTAGGTGCGGGGGGCCTTCCAGATACGCAGTATTTT
CASSVGAGGLPDTQYF
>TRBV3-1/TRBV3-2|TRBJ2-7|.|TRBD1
TGTGCCAGCAGCTTTCTCCCCGGACAGGGCTTATACGAGCAGTACTTC
CASSFLPGQGLYEQYF
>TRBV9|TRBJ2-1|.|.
TGTGCCAGCAGCGTCGAGGGCTCCTACAATGAGCAGTTCTTC
CASSVEGSYNEQFF
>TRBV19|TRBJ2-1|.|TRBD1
TGTGCCAGTCAGAACAGGGACAGCTCCTACAATGAGCAGTTCTTC
CASQNRDSSYNEQFF
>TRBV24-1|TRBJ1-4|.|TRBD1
TGTGCCACCAGTGGCACCGGGACAGGGGTTAATGAAAAACTGTTTTTT
CATSGTGTGVNEKLFF
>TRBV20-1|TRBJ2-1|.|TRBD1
TGCAGTGCTAGTGGGACAGGGGGCTTCGAGCAGTTCTTC
CSASGTGGFEQFF
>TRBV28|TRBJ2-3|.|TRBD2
TGTGCCAGCCTCAATAAAGCGGGAGTAACCACAGATACGCAGTATTTT
CASLNKAGVTTDTQYF
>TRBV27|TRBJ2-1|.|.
TGTGCCACCACCGGACCCGGGGGCAATGAGCAGTTCTTC
CATTGPGGNEQFF
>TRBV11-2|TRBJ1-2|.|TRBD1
TGTGCCAGCAGCTTAGCAGGGGGCAGTGGCTACACCTTC
CASSLAGGSGYTF
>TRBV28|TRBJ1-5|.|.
TGTGCCAGCAGTTTTAATAAGGGGTCAGGGAATCAGCCCCAGCATTTT
CASSFNKGSGNQPQHF
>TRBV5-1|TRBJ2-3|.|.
TGCGCCAGCAGCTTGGATCCAGGGACTGGAGATACGCAGTATTTT
CASSLDPGTGDTQYF
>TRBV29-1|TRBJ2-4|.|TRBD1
TGCAGCGTGCTTAGTCCGGGACAGCGGCTGGCCAAAAACATTCAGTACTTC
CSVLSPGQRLAKNIQYF
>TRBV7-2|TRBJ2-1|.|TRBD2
TGTGCCAGCAGCCTTTCCGGGACTAGCTCCTACAATGAGCAGTTCTTC
CASSLSGTSSYNEQFF
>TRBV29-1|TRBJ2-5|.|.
TGCAGCGTCACCGACAGGATATCCAAGATGGAGACCCAGTACTTC
CSVTDRISKMETQYF
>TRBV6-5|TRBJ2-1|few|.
TGTGCCAGCAGTTACAGCTCCTACAATGAGCAGTTCTTC
CASSYSSYNEQFF
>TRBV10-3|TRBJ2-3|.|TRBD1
TGTGCCATCAGTGAGTCCCGACAGGGTGCAGATACGCAGTATTTT
CAISESRQGADTQYF
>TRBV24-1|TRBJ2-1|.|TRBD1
TGTGCCACCAGTGACCCGGGACAGGGGAATGAGCAGTTCTTC
CATSDPGQGNEQFF
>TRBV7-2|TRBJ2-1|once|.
TGTGCCAGCAGCCTCAGCGGGCCGAGCTCCTACAATGAGCAGTTCTTC
CASSLSGPSSYNEQFF
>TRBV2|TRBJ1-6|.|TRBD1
TGTGCCAGCAATACAGGGGTCTTCTATAATTCACCCCTCCACTTT
CASNTGVFYNSPLHF
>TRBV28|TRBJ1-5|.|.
TGTGCCAGCAGTTCGGTCAATCAGCCCCAGCATTTT
CASSSVNQPQHF
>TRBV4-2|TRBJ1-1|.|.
TGTGCCAGCAGCCAAGATCGGGCTGGCACTGAAGCTTTCTTT
CASSQDRAGTEAFF
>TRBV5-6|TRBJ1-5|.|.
TGTGCCAGCAGCTTGGGGGCGGGACAGCCCCAGCATTTT
CASSLGAGQPQHF